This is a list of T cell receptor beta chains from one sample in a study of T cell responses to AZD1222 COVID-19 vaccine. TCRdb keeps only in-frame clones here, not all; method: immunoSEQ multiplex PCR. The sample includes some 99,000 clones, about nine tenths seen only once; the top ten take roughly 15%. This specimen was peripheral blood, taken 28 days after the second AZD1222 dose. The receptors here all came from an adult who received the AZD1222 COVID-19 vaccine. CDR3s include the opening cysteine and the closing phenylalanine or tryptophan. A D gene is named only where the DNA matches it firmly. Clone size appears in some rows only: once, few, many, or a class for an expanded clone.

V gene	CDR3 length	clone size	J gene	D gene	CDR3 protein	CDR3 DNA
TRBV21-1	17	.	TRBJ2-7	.	CASSKYRSCGGLKEQYF	TGTGCCAGCAGCAAATATAGGTCGTGCGGCGGCCTTAAGGAGCAGTACTTC
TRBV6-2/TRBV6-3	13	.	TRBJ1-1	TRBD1	CASSSQGGTEAFF	TGTGCCAGCAGTTCGCAGGGGGGGACTGAAGCTTTCTTT
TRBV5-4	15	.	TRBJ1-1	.	CASSTMGILNTEAFF	TGTGCCAGCAGCACTATGGGGATATTGAACACTGAAGCTTTCTTT
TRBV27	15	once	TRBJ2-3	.	CASSLGTSFTDTQYF	TGTGCCAGCAGCCTCGGGACAAGTTTCACAGATACGCAGTATTTT
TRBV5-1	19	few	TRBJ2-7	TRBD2	CASSLAWSGLAGTPYEQYF	TGCGCCAGCAGCTTGGCCTGGAGCGGACTAGCGGGGACACCCTACGAGCAGTACTTC
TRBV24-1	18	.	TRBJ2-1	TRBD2	CATGLTSIEREGIGEQFF	TGTGCCACCGGATTAACCTCCATCGAGCGGGAGGGCATCGGTGAGCAGTTCTTC
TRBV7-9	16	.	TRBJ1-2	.	CASSLDRGDRGRGYTF	TGTGCCAGCAGCTTAGACCGCGGGGATCGGGGCCGGGGCTACACCTTC
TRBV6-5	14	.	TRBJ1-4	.	CASSYGQGGEKLFF	TGTGCCAGCAGTTACGGCCAGGGAGGTGAAAAACTGTTTTTT
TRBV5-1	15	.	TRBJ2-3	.	CASSLGQGKADTQYF	TGCGCCAGCAGCTTAGGGCAGGGGAAGGCAGATACGCAGTATTTT
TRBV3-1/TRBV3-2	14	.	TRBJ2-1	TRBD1	CASSQADRVREQFF	TGTGCCAGCAGCCAAGCAGACAGGGTACGTGAGCAGTTCTTC
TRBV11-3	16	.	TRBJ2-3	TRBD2	CASSRGTSGRTDTQYF	TGTGCCAGCAGCCGTGGGACTAGCGGGAGGACAGATACGCAGTATTTT
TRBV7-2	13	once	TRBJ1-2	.	CASSLLVRDGYTF	TGTGCCAGCAGCTTACTGGTACGGGATGGCTACACCTTC
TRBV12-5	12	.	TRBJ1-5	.	CASATGNQPQHF	TGTGCTAGTGCAACTGGTAATCAGCCCCAGCATTTT
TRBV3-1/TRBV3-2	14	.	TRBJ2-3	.	CASSRGQGTDTQYF	TGTGCCAGCAGCCGGGGACAAGGCACAGATACGCAGTATTTT
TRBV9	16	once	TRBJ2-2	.	CASSVVLGGEAGELFF	TGTGCCAGCAGCGTAGTTCTGGGGGGTGAGGCCGGGGAGCTGTTTTTT
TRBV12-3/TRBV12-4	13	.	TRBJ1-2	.	CASSLQGIYGYTF	TGTGCCAGCAGTTTACAGGGCATCTATGGCTACACCTTC
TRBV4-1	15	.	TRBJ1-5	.	CASSQMEQTNQPQHF	TGCGCCAGCAGCCAAATGGAACAGACAAATCAGCCCCAGCATTTT
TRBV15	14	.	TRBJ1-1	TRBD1	CATSREQGTTEAFF	TGTGCCACCAGCAGAGAACAGGGGACCACTGAAGCTTTCTTT
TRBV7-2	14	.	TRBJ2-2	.	CASRSMENTGELFF	TGTGCCAGCAGGTCTATGGAGAACACCGGGGAGCTGTTTTTT
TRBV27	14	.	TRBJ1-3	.	CASSSLRAGNTIYF	TGTGCCAGCAGTTCCCTCAGGGCTGGAAACACCATATATTTT
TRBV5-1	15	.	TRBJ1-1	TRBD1	CASSYLQGKNTEAFF	TGCGCCAGCAGCTACCTACAGGGGAAGAACACTGAAGCTTTCTTT
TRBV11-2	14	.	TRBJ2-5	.	CASSSGTTRGTQYF	TGTGCCAGCAGCTCGGGGACAACCCGCGGGACCCAGTACTTC
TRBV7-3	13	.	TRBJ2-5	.	CASSQGHQETQYF	TGTGCCAGCAGCCAGGGACACCAGGAGACCCAGTACTTC
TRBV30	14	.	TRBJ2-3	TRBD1	CAWNRDRDTDTQYF	TGTGCCTGGAACCGAGACAGGGACACAGATACGCAGTATTTT
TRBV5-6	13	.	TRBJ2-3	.	CASSLNLQHTQYF	TGTGCCAGCAGCCTCAACCTTCAACATACGCAGTATTTT
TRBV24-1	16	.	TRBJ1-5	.	CATSGGSKYSNQPQHF	TGTGCCACCAGTGGGGGCAGTAAGTATAGCAATCAGCCCCAGCATTTT
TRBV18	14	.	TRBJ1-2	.	CASSPRPEAYGYTF	TGTGCCAGCTCACCACGGCCAGAGGCCTATGGCTACACCTTC
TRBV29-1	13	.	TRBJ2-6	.	CSFSSSGANVLTF	TGCAGCTTCTCTTCGTCTGGGGCCAACGTCCTGACTTTC
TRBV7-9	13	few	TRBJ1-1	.	CASSLEVVTEAFF	TGTGCCAGCAGCTTAGAAGTGGTCACTGAAGCTTTCTTT
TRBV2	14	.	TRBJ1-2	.	CASSKTEANYGYTF	TGTGCCAGCAGTAAAACAGAGGCTAACTATGGCTACACCTTC
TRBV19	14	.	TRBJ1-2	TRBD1	CASSIARGSYGYTF	TGTGCCAGTAGTATAGCCAGGGGGTCCTATGGCTACACCTTC
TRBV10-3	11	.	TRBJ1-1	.	CAISVGTEAFF	TGTGCCATCTCGGTGGGCACTGAAGCTTTCTTT
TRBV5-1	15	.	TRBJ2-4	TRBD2	CASSWRGTSQNIQYF	TGCGCCAGCAGCTGGCGTGGGACTAGTCAAAACATTCAGTACTTC
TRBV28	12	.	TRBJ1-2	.	CAGRSGGEGYTF	TGTGCCGGCAGGAGCGGGGGCGAGGGCTACACCTTC
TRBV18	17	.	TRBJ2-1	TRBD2	CASSPPGGGRAANEQFF	TGTGCCAGCTCACCACCCGGGGGCGGGAGGGCCGCCAATGAGCAGTTCTTC
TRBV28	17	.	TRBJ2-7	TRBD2	CASSPWDLAGGPGEQYF	TGTGCCAGCAGTCCGTGGGACCTCGCGGGAGGGCCCGGCGAGCAGTACTTC
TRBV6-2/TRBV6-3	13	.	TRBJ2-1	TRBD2	CASSLGLAREQFF	TGTGCCAGCAGTTTAGGACTAGCAAGGGAGCAGTTCTTC
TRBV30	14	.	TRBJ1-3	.	CAWTPMSAGNTIYF	TGTGCCTGGACCCCCATGAGTGCTGGAAACACCATATATTTT
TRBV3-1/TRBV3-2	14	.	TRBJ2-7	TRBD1	CASSQGQGMNEQYF	TGTGCCAGCAGCCAGGGACAGGGGATGAACGAGCAGTACTTC
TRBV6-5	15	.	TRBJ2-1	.	CASSPQGSSYNEQFF	TGTGCCAGCAGCCCACAGGGTAGCTCCTACAATGAGCAGTTCTTC
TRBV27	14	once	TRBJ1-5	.	CASSLQGNNQPQHF	TGTGCCAGCAGTCTACAGGGTAACAATCAGCCCCAGCATTTT
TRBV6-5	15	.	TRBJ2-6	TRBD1	CASRIQGTGANVLTF	TGTGCCAGCAGGATACAGGGGACTGGGGCCAACGTCCTGACTTTC
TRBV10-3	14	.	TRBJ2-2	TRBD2	CAIRTSVNTGELFF	TGTGCCATTCGGACTAGCGTGAACACCGGGGAGCTGTTTTTT
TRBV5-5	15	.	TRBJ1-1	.	CASSLSWQGPTEAFF	TGTGCCAGCAGCTTGAGTTGGCAGGGTCCCACTGAAGCTTTCTTT
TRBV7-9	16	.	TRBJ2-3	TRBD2	CASSLGLAGGTDTQYF	TGTGCCAGCAGCTTAGGACTAGCGGGAGGCACAGATACGCAGTATTTT
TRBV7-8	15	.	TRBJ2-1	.	CASSLARSSYNEQFF	TGTGCCAGCAGCTTAGCGCGTAGCTCCTACAATGAGCAGTTCTTC
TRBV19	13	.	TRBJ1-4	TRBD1	CATWTGISEKLFF	TGTGCCACCTGGACAGGCATTAGTGAAAAACTGTTTTTT
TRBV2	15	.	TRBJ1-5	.	CASSEDRWASQPQHF	TGTGCCAGCAGTGAAGACAGATGGGCCAGTCAGCCCCAGCATTTT
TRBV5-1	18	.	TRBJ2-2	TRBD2	CASRKNRLAGAMTGELFF	TGCGCCAGCAGGAAGAACAGACTAGCGGGGGCAATGACCGGGGAGCTGTTTTTT
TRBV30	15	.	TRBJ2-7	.	CAWSVHWGASYEQYF	TGTGCCTGGAGTGTACATTGGGGGGCCTCCTACGAGCAGTACTTC
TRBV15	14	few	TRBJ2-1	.	CATRVEILLNEQFF	TGTGCCACCAGGGTCGAAATACTTCTCAATGAGCAGTTCTTC
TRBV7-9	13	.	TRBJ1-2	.	CASSLDTDYGYTF	TGTGCCAGCAGCTTAGACACTGACTATGGCTACACCTTC
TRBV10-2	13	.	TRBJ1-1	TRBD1	CASRRQGNTEAFF	TGCGCCAGCAGAAGACAGGGGAACACTGAAGCTTTCTTT
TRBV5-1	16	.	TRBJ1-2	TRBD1	CASSLTGDSAYYGYTF	TGCGCCAGCAGCTTGACCGGGGACAGCGCGTACTATGGCTACACCTTC
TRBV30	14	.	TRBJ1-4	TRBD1	CAWSLDRGREKLFF	TGTGCCTGGAGTCTAGACAGGGGGAGAGAAAAACTGTTTTTT
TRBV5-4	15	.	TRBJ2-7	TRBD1	CASSPTQGLYYEQYF	TGTGCCAGCAGCCCCACACAGGGGTTATACTACGAGCAGTACTTC